Included here is one T cell receptor beta chain sequence, with context. The antigen is unknown. The sample comes from a study of blood T cells in healthy people across ages. The overall study: Researchers report that template switching captured about one barcoded beta molecule per two T cells.

Germline loops: CDR1 SGHNT, CDR2 YENEEA. The CDR3 runs to 17 residues. V gave up 5 bases and J gave up 3 bases, with 23 bases separating them. There were at least 6 micrograms of total RNA extracted from every sample. A sample-barcoded 5' primer and a J-beta primer mix were used in a second PCR of about 7 to 12 cycles. Each of the cDNA molecules was tagged by a template-switch adaptor with 12 random nucleotides. TCRdb reprocessed the 5' RACE reads with MiXCR, giving one entry per CDR3 protein. This sample has 920,000 or so distinct CDR3 sequences, with under 45% found just once. General observations from the study: Not knowing donor CMV status may have confounded expanded clonotype changes.

The TCR comes from an older woman in good health. The sequencing input was blood. The chain links TRBV11-3 to TRBJ2-7, with TRBD2 as a possible D gene (5 bases). The CDR3 region has the DNA TGTGCCAGCAGCCCCCTTTTCCAGAGGAGACTACGCTACGAGCAGTACTTC. Its protein product is CASSPLFQRRLRYEQYF.